Listed below are T cell receptor beta chains from one sample, sequenced in a study of shared clonotypes between healthy human individuals. Generated by immunoSEQ multiplex PCR, the TCRdb table keeps only in-frame clones and is missing some. The sample lists around 2.1 million clones; about 92% were seen once. Sequences were obtained from naive CD8+ T cells from PBMCs. The receptors shown here come from a man younger than 35 in good health. Some clones in this sample may be carry-over from other donors' samples. Each CDR3 is given with its conserved first and last residue. Fields, in order: clone size, V gene, J gene, D gene, CDR3 protein, CDR3 DNA. The D gene is left open where the match is weak. The size entry is marked missing in some rows and otherwise reads once, few, many or a size class.

size: -; V: TRBV27; J: TRBJ2-7; D: -; CDR3: CASSLSQGGSYEQYF; DNA: TGTGCCAGCAGTTTAAGCCAGGGGGGTTCTTACGAGCAGTACTTC
size: -; V: TRBV2; J: TRBJ2-7; D: -; CDR3: CANRQASSYEQYF; DNA: TGTGCCAACAGACAGGCCAGCTCCTACGAGCAGTACTTC
size: -; V: TRBV7-9; J: TRBJ2-3; D: TRBD1; CDR3: CASSPRTGGVGTDTQYF; DNA: TGTGCCAGCAGCCCCAGGACAGGGGGAGTGGGCACAGATACGCAGTATTTT
size: -; V: TRBV11-2; J: TRBJ2-3; D: TRBD2; CDR3: CASSLEPSGRARDTQYF; DNA: TGTGCCAGCAGCTTAGAGCCTAGCGGGAGGGCCAGAGATACGCAGTATTTT
size: -; V: TRBV9; J: TRBJ1-2; D: TRBD1; CDR3: CASSVDRQGDYGYTF; DNA: TGTGCCAGCAGCGTAGACAGACAGGGGGACTATGGCTACACCTTC
size: -; V: TRBV7-8; J: TRBJ2-5; D: -; CDR3: CASSPKNIQETQYF; DNA: TGTGCCAGCAGCCCTAAAAACATCCAAGAGACCCAGTACTTC
size: -; V: TRBV9; J: TRBJ2-7; D: TRBD2; CDR3: CASSNPSGDYSYEQYF; DNA: TGTGCCAGCAGCAATCCGTCCGGGGACTATTCCTACGAGCAGTACTTC
size: -; V: TRBV4-3; J: TRBJ2-3; D: TRBD2; CDR3: CASSQGLAGNTDTQYF; DNA: TGCGCCAGCAGCCAGGGACTAGCGGGGAACACAGATACGCAGTATTTT
size: once; V: TRBV15; J: TRBJ1-1; D: -; CDR3: CATSTSPRAEAFF; DNA: TGTGCCACCAGCACCTCACCGAGGGCTGAAGCTTTCTTT
size: -; V: TRBV4-1; J: TRBJ2-3; D: -; CDR3: CASSQRGGSEQYF; DNA: TGCGCCAGCAGCCAACGAGGGGGGAGTGAGCAGTATTTT
size: -; V: TRBV7-9; J: TRBJ1-1; D: TRBD1; CDR3: CASSFPGGTEPLMNTEAFF; DNA: TGTGCCAGCAGCTTCCCCGGGGGGACAGAGCCTTTAATGAACACTGAAGCTTTCTTT
size: -; V: TRBV19; J: TRBJ1-3; D: -; CDR3: CAAYGGNTIYF; DNA: TGTGCCGCCTATGGAGGAAACACCATATATTTT
size: -; V: TRBV19; J: TRBJ2-7; D: -; CDR3: CASSIGAGVLGYEQYF; DNA: TGTGCCAGTAGTATCGGCGCGGGCGTACTTGGCTACGAGCAGTACTTC
size: -; V: TRBV11-3; J: TRBJ2-2; D: -; CDR3: CASSPERGPELFF; DNA: TGTGCCAGCAGCCCAGAACGGGGTCCAGAGCTGTTTTTT
size: -; V: TRBV5-6; J: TRBJ2-6; D: -; CDR3: CASSLALGWSGANVLTF; DNA: TGTGCCAGCAGCTTGGCCCTCGGTTGGTCTGGGGCCAACGTCCTGACTTTC
size: -; V: TRBV18; J: TRBJ2-1; D: -; CDR3: CASSPLRARRNEQFF; DNA: TGTGCCAGCTCACCCCTGAGAGCTAGGAGGAATGAGCAGTTCTTC
size: -; V: TRBV29-1; J: TRBJ2-7; D: TRBD2; CDR3: CSVVGAGGPYEQYF; DNA: TGCAGCGTTGTGGGGGCGGGAGGACCCTACGAGCAGTACTTC
size: -; V: TRBV13; J: TRBJ2-2; D: -; CDR3: CASSLGLEGADTGELFF; DNA: TGTGCCAGCAGCTTAGGGTTGGAGGGGGCCGATACCGGGGAGCTGTTTTTT
size: -; V: TRBV10-3; J: TRBJ2-7; D: -; CDR3: CAIMPGFSYEQYF; DNA: TGTGCCATCATGCCGGGATTCTCCTACGAGCAGTACTTC
size: -; V: TRBV14; J: TRBJ2-1; D: -; CDR3: CASSHDRGNEQFF; DNA: TGTGCCAGCAGCCATGATAGGGGGAATGAGCAGTTCTTC
size: -; V: TRBV27; J: TRBJ2-7; D: TRBD1; CDR3: CASSLVGGVYEQYF; DNA: TGTGCCAGCAGTTTGGTAGGGGGCGTCTACGAGCAGTACTTC
size: -; V: TRBV15; J: TRBJ1-2; D: TRBD1; CDR3: CATSGYRDSLNYGYTF; DNA: TGTGCCACCAGCGGCTACCGGGACAGCCTTAACTATGGCTACACCTTC
size: -; V: TRBV7-9; J: TRBJ2-1; D: TRBD1; CDR3: CASSSRDRGFGNEQFF; DNA: TGTGCCAGCAGCTCTCGGGACAGGGGGTTCGGAAATGAGCAGTTCTTC
size: -; V: TRBV27; J: TRBJ2-5; D: TRBD2; CDR3: CASSSLAGSQETQYF; DNA: TGTGCCAGCAGTTCTTTAGCGGGGAGTCAAGAGACCCAGTACTTC
size: -; V: TRBV7-3; J: TRBJ1-1; D: -; CDR3: CASSLIGNTEAFF; DNA: TGTGCCAGCAGCTTAATAGGGAACACTGAAGCTTTCTTT
size: -; V: TRBV5-4; J: TRBJ2-7; D: -; CDR3: CASSFKGGPLYEQYF; DNA: TGTGCCAGCAGCTTTAAAGGAGGCCCCCTCTACGAGCAGTACTTC
size: -; V: TRBV11-3; J: TRBJ2-1; D: TRBD1; CDR3: CASSEGQGPTYNEQFF; DNA: TGTGCCAGCAGCGAAGGACAGGGGCCCACCTACAATGAGCAGTTCTTC
size: -; V: TRBV10-3; J: TRBJ1-1; D: TRBD1; CDR3: CAISYRGLTEAFF; DNA: TGTGCCATCAGCTACAGGGGGCTCACTGAAGCTTTCTTT
size: -; V: TRBV10-3; J: TRBJ1-1; D: -; CDR3: CAISESPGPNTEAFF; DNA: TGTGCCATCAGTGAATCCCCGGGGCCGAACACTGAAGCTTTCTTT
size: -; V: TRBV4-1; J: TRBJ2-1; D: -; CDR3: CASSPGLNEQFF; DNA: TGCGCCAGCAGCCCCGGCCTCAATGAGCAGTTCTTC
size: -; V: TRBV13; J: TRBJ2-7; D: -; CDR3: CASSFTGDSTTYEQYF; DNA: TGTGCCAGCAGCTTTACCGGGGACTCCACGACCTACGAGCAGTACTTC
size: -; V: TRBV5-5; J: TRBJ1-1; D: -; CDR3: CASSLPVLGGTEAFF; DNA: TGTGCCAGCAGCTTGCCCGTGTTGGGCGGGACTGAAGCTTTCTTT
size: -; V: TRBV5-6; J: TRBJ2-3; D: -; CDR3: CASSWAPVSVAADTQYF; DNA: TGTGCCAGCAGCTGGGCCCCAGTGTCGGTGGCGGCGGATACGCAGTATTTT
size: -; V: TRBV6-1; J: TRBJ1-5; D: -; CDR3: CASGGGWEVQPQHF; DNA: TGTGCCAGCGGGGGGGGCTGGGAGGTTCAGCCCCAGCATTTT
size: -; V: TRBV4-3; J: TRBJ1-5; D: -; CDR3: CASSQENEGGNQPQHF; DNA: TGCGCCAGCAGCCAAGAGAATGAGGGAGGCAATCAGCCCCAGCATTTT
size: -; V: TRBV9; J: TRBJ2-1; D: TRBD2; CDR3: CASSGPSGRGDEQFF; DNA: TGTGCCAGCAGCGGGCCTAGCGGGAGAGGGGATGAGCAGTTCTTC
size: -; V: TRBV7-8; J: TRBJ2-7; D: TRBD2; CDR3: CASSFGLAGATHEQYF; DNA: TGTGCCAGCAGCTTCGGACTAGCGGGAGCGACCCACGAGCAGTACTTC